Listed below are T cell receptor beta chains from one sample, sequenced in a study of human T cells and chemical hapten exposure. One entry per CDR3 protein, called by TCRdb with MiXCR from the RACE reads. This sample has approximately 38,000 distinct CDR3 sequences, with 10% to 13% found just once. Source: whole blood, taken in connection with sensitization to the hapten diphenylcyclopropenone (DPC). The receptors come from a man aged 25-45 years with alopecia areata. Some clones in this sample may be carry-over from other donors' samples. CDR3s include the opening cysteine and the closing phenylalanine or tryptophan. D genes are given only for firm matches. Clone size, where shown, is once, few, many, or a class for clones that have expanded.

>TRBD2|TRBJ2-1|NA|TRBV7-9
TGTGCCAGCACCGCGACTAGCGGGCAAATTTCCTACGATGAGCAGTTCTTC
CASTATSGQISYDEQFF
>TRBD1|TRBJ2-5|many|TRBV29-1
TGCAGCGTTGACCCGGACAGGAGTGCGACGACCCAGTACTTC
CSVDPDRSATTQYF
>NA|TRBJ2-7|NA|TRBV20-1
TGCAGTGCAACACCAACAGGGAGGTTGTCGTACGAGCAGTACTTC
CSATPTGRLSYEQYF
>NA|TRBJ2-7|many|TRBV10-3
TGTGCCATCAGTGGTGACTCCTACGAGCAGTACTTC
CAISGDSYEQYF
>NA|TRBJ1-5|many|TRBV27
TGTGCCAGCAGTCAGGACAGTGAGAATCAGCCCCAGCATTTT
CASSQDSENQPQHF
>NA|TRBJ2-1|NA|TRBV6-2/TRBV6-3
TGTGCCAGCAGTTATTTGCAGGGAACGTACAATGAGCAGTTCTTC
CASSYLQGTYNEQFF
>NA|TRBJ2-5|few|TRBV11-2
TGTGCCAGCAGCCCCATCAAGCTAGCGCGGACAGAGACCCAGTACTTC
CASSPIKLARTETQYF
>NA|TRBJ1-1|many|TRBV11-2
TGTGCCAGCAGCCGTGAGGGTGACGCTTTCTTT
CASSREGDAFF
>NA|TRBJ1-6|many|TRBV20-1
TGCAGTGCCAACACCCAGGGTATGGGACTAAATAATTCACCCCTCCACTTT
CSANTQGMGLNNSPLHF
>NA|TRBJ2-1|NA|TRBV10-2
TGCGCCAGCAGCTCCGTGAGGATCGGTGAGCAGTTCTTC
CASSSVRIGEQFF
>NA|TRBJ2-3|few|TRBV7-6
TGTGCCAGCAGCCTCGGGACTGCTGGGCCCCCAGATACGCAGTATTTT
CASSLGTAGPPDTQYF
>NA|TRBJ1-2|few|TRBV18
TGTGCCAGCTCACCACGGGCTGGGGATGGCTACACCTTC
CASSPRAGDGYTF
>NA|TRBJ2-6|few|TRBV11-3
TGTGCCAGCAGCAACCCTTACTCTGGGGCCAACGTCCTGACTTTC
CASSNPYSGANVLTF
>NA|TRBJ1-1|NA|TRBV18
TGTGCCAGCTCACGGACCGCCGACACTGAAGCTTTCTTT
CASSRTADTEAFF
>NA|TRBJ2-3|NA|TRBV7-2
TGTGCCAGCAGCTTATGGAACACAGATACGCAGTATTTT
CASSLWNTDTQYF
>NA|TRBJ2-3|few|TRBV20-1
TGCAGTGCCACTATCGGAGCTAGCACAGATACGCAGTATTTT
CSATIGASTDTQYF
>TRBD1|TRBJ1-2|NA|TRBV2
TGTGCCAGCACCGGGGACAGGGGGCTTAACTATGGCTACACCTTC
CASTGDRGLNYGYTF
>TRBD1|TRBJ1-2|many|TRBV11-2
TGTGCCAGCAGCTTAGATCGGACCACGACAGGGAGGTATAACTATGGCTACACCTTC
CASSLDRTTTGRYNYGYTF